This T cell receptor beta chain was identified during a study of blood T cell repertoires in COVID-19. The wider study: Nucleic acid was either cDNA or gDNA, and it came from T cells, B-cell-depleted T cells, or PBMCs.

Germline CDR1 and CDR2: SGHVS and FQNEAQ. The CDR3 totals 16 residues. J lost 0 bases, V lost 1 base, and 3 bases had no gene match. TCRdb's table, derived via immunoSEQ multiplex PCR, lists solely in-frame clones and lacks some. The data contain 150,000 to 200,000 clones, around nine tenths of them singletons. This TCR derives from a man between 65 and 80 years old with active or convalescent COVID-19. This chain joins TRBV7-8 and TRBJ2-3, with TRBD1 matching 8 bases. The sample comprised peripheral blood. CDR3 DNA: TGTGCCAGCAGCTTAGTACAGGGGGTGAGCACAGATACGCAGTATTTT. As protein: CASSLVQGVSTDTQYF.